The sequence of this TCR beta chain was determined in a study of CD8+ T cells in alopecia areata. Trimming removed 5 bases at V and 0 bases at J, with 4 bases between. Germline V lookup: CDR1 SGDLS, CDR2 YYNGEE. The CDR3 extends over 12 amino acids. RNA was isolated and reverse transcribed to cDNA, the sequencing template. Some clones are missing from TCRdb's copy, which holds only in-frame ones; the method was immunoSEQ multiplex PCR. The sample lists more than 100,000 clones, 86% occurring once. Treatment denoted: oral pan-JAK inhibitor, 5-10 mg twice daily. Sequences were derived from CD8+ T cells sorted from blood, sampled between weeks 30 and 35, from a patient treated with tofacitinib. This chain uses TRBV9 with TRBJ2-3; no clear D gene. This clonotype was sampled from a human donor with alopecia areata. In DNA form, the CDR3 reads TGTGCCAGCAGGGACAGCACAGATACGCAGTATTTT. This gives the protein CASRDSTDTQYF.